This T cell receptor beta chain was retrieved from a study of vaccination effects on CD4 cells after COVID-19. Under the ViraFEST assay, PBMC were stimulated with viral peptide pools so that antigen-specific CD4+ T cells expanded. Sequencing was performed afterwards. Cultured cells yielded isolated CD4+ T cells after approximately nine days. The study found no prior SARS-CoV-2 infection in the vaccine recipients, who tested negative for nucleocapsid antibodies. CDR1 is MNHEY, CDR2 SVGAGI, per germline. The CDR3 runs 15 residues. V dropped 5 bases and J dropped 3; count of bases not matched to a gene: 6. Repertoires were generated with immunoSEQ multiplex PCR, while TCRdb's copy carries only in-frame clones and drops some. The sample carries about 73,000 clones, 78% recorded once. About this clone: Its antigen is unidentified.

Whole-study results and caveats: Convalescent patients were scarce in the study, and it lacked early post-infection timepoints. In the late period after vaccination, infection- and vaccine-induced clones contracted markedly.

The genes are TRBV6-5 and TRBJ1-5; 8 nucleotides match TRBD1. The specimen comprised CD4+ T cells from PBMCs cultured with SARS-CoV-2 spike peptides, sampled before COVID-19 vaccination. This clonotype was obtained from a human donor who received a COVID-19 vaccine. CDR3 in amino acids: CASSTRTGPNQPQHF. The CDR3 nucleotides are TGTGCCAGCAGTACCCGGACAGGGCCCAATCAGCCCCAGCATTTT.